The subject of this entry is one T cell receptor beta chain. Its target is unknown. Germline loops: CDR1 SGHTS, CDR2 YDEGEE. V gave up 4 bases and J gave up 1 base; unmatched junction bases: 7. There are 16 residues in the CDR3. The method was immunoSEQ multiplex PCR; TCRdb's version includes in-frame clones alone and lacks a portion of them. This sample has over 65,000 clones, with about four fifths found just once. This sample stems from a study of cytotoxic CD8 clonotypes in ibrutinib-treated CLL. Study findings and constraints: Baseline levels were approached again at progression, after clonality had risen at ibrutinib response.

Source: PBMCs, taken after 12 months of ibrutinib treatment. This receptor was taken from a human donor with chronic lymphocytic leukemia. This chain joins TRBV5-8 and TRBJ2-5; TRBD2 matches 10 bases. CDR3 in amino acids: CASSPWTSGPQETQYF. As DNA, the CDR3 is TGTGCCAGCAGCCCCTGGACTAGCGGCCCCCAAGAGACCCAGTACTTC.